This T cell receptor (beta chain) appears in the sequencing data of a study of response to subunit inactivated influenza vaccine. Study-level results: Each seasonal influenza vaccination, the authors suggested, recruits few new T cells.

Turning to this clonotype: Its antigen is unidentified.

This CDR3 is 13 amino acids long. The V end lost 6 bases, the J end lost 4 bases, and 12 bases lay between the germline ends. TCRdb itself ran the RT-PCR reads through MiXCR, one entry per CDR3 protein. The sample holds some 640,000 distinct CDR3 sequences; approximately 15% are singletons and the top ten take less than 7%. This chain links TRBV12-3 or TRBV12-4 with TRBJ2-5; D gene ambiguous. The origin of this receptor is a man aged 45-65 years who received an inactivated influenza vaccine. This sample comprised PBMCs from blood, obtained less than 15 days before vaccination. The CDR3 region is CASSFFPIETQYF. CDR3 bases: TGTGCCAGCAGCTTCTTCCCGATAGAGACCCAGTACTTC.